A single sample gave rise to the 21 T cell receptor beta chains below, sequenced in a study of blood T cells in healthy people across ages. Through a sample-barcoded 5' primer and a J-beta primer mix, a second PCR was run for about 7 to 12 cycles. TCRdb fed the 5' RACE reads into MiXCR, producing one record per CDR3 protein. The sample has hundreds of thousands of distinct CDR3 sequences; 49% are singletons. The sequenced sample consisted of blood. The receptor source for this set is a woman aged 60-75 years in good health.

This clonotype was seen a few times. The chain uses TRBV3-1 and TRBJ2-6; D is perhaps TRBD2 (6 bases). The germline CDR1 and CDR2 sequences are LGHDT and YNNKEL (reference sequence). V was cut by 5 bases and J by 0 bases, with 17 bases left in between. The CDR3 consists of 18 residues. CDR3 in DNA: TGTGCCAGCAGCGAATGGGGGGTGGGCGACTCTGGGGCCAACGTCCTGACTTTC. It is translated as CASSEWGVGDSGANVLTF.

This clonotype was seen a handful of times. The chain combines TRBV29-1 with TRBJ1-2, with D possibly being TRBD1 (5 bases). Between the trimmed V and J ends, which lost 8 bases and 0 bases, there was a span of 10 bases. This CDR3 has 12 residues. Per germline, CDR1 SQVTM and CDR2 ANQGSEA. CDR3 sequence: CSSGTSNYGYTF. The CDR3 DNA is TGCAGCTCAGGGACTTCTAACTATGGCTACACCTTC.

The chain couples TRBV29-1 to TRBJ1-1; the D gene is possibly TRBD1 (5 bases). The CDR3 is 12 amino acids. Germline values: CDR1 SQVTM, CDR2 ANQGSEA. V lost 5 bases and J 4 bases, leaving 11 bases between the germline ends. The CDR3 sequence is CSVPGSRTEAFF. The CDR3 DNA follows: TGCAGCGTTCCAGGGTCGCGCACTGAAGCTTTCTTT.

The chain combines TRBV24-1 with TRBJ2-1; the D gene is possibly TRBD1 (5 bases). Germline CDR1 reads KGHDR; CDR2 reads SFDVKD. This CDR3 is 15 amino acids long. V was cut by 1 base and J by 0 bases, with 6 bases left in between. The DNA for the CDR3 is TGTGCCACCAGTGATTTAGGGGACTCCTACAATGAGCAGTTCTTC. Translated: CATSDLGDSYNEQFF.

The genes are TRBV5-6 and TRBJ1-1; the match to TRBD1 covers 10 bases. With 6 bases clipped from V and 2 bases from J, the junction kept 7 bases outside the gene matches. CDR1 and CDR2 from the germline V gene are SGHDT and YYEEEE. The CDR3 length is 15 residues. The CDR3 region has the DNA TGTGCCAGCATCTCGACAGGGGGCTACAACACTGAAGCTTTCTTT. Encoded protein: CASISTGGYNTEAFF.

The rearrangement uses TRBV5-1 and TRBJ2-5; possible D gene TRBD1, 6 bases. The J call may be in error: the DNA end matches TRBJ2-7 better. The germline V gene has CDR1 SGHRS and CDR2 YFSETQ. The CDR3 is 15 residues long. The CDR3 is CASSLGQANPYEQYF. The CDR3 DNA follows: TGCGCCAGCAGCTTGGGACAGGCGAACCCCTACGAGCAGTACTTC.

The rearrangement uses TRBV5-1 and TRBJ2-7, with 10 bases that match TRBD2. Losses at the gene ends were 4 bases for V and 7 bases for J; bases not matched to a gene: 11. The CDR3 totals 15 residues. Germline V CDR1 and CDR2: SGHRS, YFSETQ. The CDR3 DNA is TGCGCCAGCAGCATCCTAGCGGGAGTAGTTAATGAGCAGTACTTC. This translates into CASSILAGVVNEQYF. Variable domain in full (rest from reference TRBV5-1 and TRBJ2-7): KAGVTQTPRYLIKTRGQQVTLSCSPISGHRSVSWYQQTPGQGLQFLFEYFSETQRNKGNFPGRFSGRQFSNSRSEMNVSTLELGDSALYLCASSILAGVVNEQYFGPGTRLTVT.

V and J are TRBV20-1 and TRBJ2-7, with TRBD1 matching over 9 bases. Germline V lookup: CDR1 DFQATT, CDR2 SNEGSKA (reference sequence). The CDR3 extends over 14 amino acids. J was trimmed by 6 bases and V by 0 bases; bases with no gene match: 6. The CDR3 nucleotides read TGCAGTGCTAGAGAGGGGACAGGGATTGTCGAGCAGTACTTC. Encoded protein: CSAREGTGIVEQYF.

This clonotype was detected a few times. The chain is built from TRBV5-1 and TRBJ1-1; D might be TRBD1 (5 bases). There are 15 residues in the CDR3. In germline, CDR1 is SGHRS, CDR2 YFSETQ. The V gene lost 0 bases and the J gene lost 3 bases, with 12 bases spanning the gap. The DNA for the CDR3 is TGCGCCAGCAGCTTGGCCGGAGGGGAGGACACTGAAGCTTTCTTT. The encoded protein is CASSLAGGEDTEAFF. The full variable domain, with the rest looked up from reference TRBV5-1 and TRBJ1-1, is KAGVTQTPRYLIKTRGQQVTLSCSPISGHRSVSWYQQTPGQGLQFLFEYFSETQRNKGNFPGRFSGRQFSNSRSEMNVSTLELGDSALYLCASSLAGGEDTEAFFGQGTRLTVV.

The chain combines TRBV3-1 with TRBJ2-3; 11 bases agree with TRBD2. This CDR3 is built from 17 residues. Unmatched junction bases numbered 8, after V lost 4 bases and J lost 2 bases. CDR1 LGHDT and CDR2 YNNKEL come from the germline V gene (reference sequence). DNA of the CDR3: TGTGCCAGCAGCCGAATAGGGACTAGCGGCAACACAGATACGCAGTATTTT. This translates into CASSRIGTSGNTDTQYF.

The chain is built from TRBV4-3 and TRBJ2-3; D ambiguous. The CDR3 has 16 residues. Per the germline V gene, CDR1 is LGHNA and CDR2 is YSLEER. V was clipped by 0 bases and J by 1 base, with 11 bases between them. The CDR3 here is CASSQDGPPGTDTQYF. The CDR3 DNA follows: TGCGCCAGCAGCCAAGATGGCCCCCCGGGCACAGATACGCAGTATTTT.

This clonotype was observed a few times. CDR3 sequence (DNA): TGCAGCGGTCTAGCGACCTTCCAAGAGACCCAGTACTTC. Translated, it gives CSGLATFQETQYF. J is TRBJ2-5 and V is TRBV29-1; perhaps TRBD2 as D (6 bases). The ends were cut back, 7 bases at V and 1 base at J, with 13 bases in the middle. The CDR3 covers 13 residues. Germline CDR1 and CDR2: SQVTM and ANQGSEA.

The chain links TRBV12-3 or TRBV12-4 to TRBJ2-1; D unresolved. This CDR3 region has 12 residues. V lost 5 bases to trimming and J lost 5 bases, with 7 bases between them. CDR3 loop: CASSHQNNEQFF. DNA for the CDR3: TGTGCCAGCAGTCACCAAAACAATGAGCAGTTCTTC.

This clonotype was detected only a few times. The CDR3 spells CASSQTGTYNEQFF. In DNA form, the CDR3 reads TGTGCCAGCAGCCAGACAGGAACCTACAATGAGCAGTTCTTC. The rearrangement joins TRBV28 to TRBJ2-1; tentatively, D is TRBD1 (6 bases). V was shortened by 6 bases and J by 2 bases, with 11 bases between the two germline ends. The CDR3 has 14 residues. Germline V gene data show CDR1 as MDHEN and CDR2 as SYDVKM.

V gene TRBV3-1 combines with J gene TRBJ2-7; D not resolved. V was trimmed by 0 bases and J by 3 bases, leaving 9 bases between them. The length of the CDR3 is 14 residues. The germline CDR1 and CDR2 sequences are LGHDT and YNNKEL (reference sequence). The chain's CDR3 is CASSQDKNFYEQYF. CDR3 nucleotides: TGTGCCAGCAGCCAAGATAAGAATTTCTACGAGCAGTACTTC.

This chain connects TRBV20-1 to TRBJ1-1, with 8 bases that match TRBD1. There are 13 residues in the CDR3. Per germline, CDR1 DFQATT and CDR2 SNEGSKA (reference sequence). After removal of 3 bases from V and 4 bases from J, the junction contained 4 bases not matched to a gene. CDR3 nucleotides: TGCAGTGCTAGGGACAGGGAGGTCACTGAAGCTTTCTTT. This encodes CSARDREVTEAFF.

V gene TRBV10-1 combines with J gene TRBJ2-7; 8 nucleotides align to TRBD1. The length of the CDR3 is 12 residues. Germline-derived CDR1 and CDR2 are WNHNN and SYGVQD (reference sequence). V lost 11 bases and J lost 5; bases outside the gene matches: 8. The CDR3 reads CAFWTGRDEQYF. The CDR3 DNA is TGCGCCTTCTGGACAGGGCGGGACGAGCAGTACTTC.

This clonotype was picked up a small number of times. This chain joins TRBV5-8 and TRBJ2-5; D gene ambiguous. TRBJ2-7 explains the end of the DNA better; the J call may be wrong. The length of the CDR3 is 11 residues. Looked up from germline, CDR1 is SGHTS and CDR2 is YDEGEE. CDR3 in amino acids: CASIWWYEQYF. CDR3 nucleotides: TGTGCCAGCATCTGGTGGTACGAGCAGTACTTC.

The CDR3 reads CSAPRWGADPNTEAFF. The CDR3 nucleotides read TGCAGTGCCCCCAGATGGGGGGCGGACCCTAACACTGAAGCTTTCTTT. The chain employs TRBV20-1 and TRBJ1-1; tentative D call: TRBD1 (6 bases). The V gene's germline CDR1 is DFQATT and CDR2 SNEGSKA (reference sequence). The V end lost 6 bases, the J end lost 2 bases, and 22 bases lay between the germline ends. This CDR3 contains 16 residues.

This chain joins TRBV28 and TRBJ2-7; TRBD2 is a possible D gene (6 bases). The CDR3 consists of 16 residues. With 4 bases removed from V and 0 bases from J, the gap between germline ends came to 16 bases. The V gene's germline CDR1 is MDHEN and CDR2 SYDVKM. The CDR3 region is CASSSPSGSLSYEQYF. In nucleotides, the CDR3 is TGTGCCAGCAGTTCCCCCAGCGGGTCCCTCTCCTACGAGCAGTACTTC. The full variable domain, rest sourced from reference TRBV28 and TRBJ2-7, is DVKVTQSSRYLVKRTGEKVFLECVQDMDHENMFWYRQDPGLGLRLIYFSYDVKMKEKGDIPEGYSVSREKKERFSLILESASTNQTSMYLCASSSPSGSLSYEQYFGPGTRLTVT.

The chain has TRBV9 and TRBJ2-1; the match to TRBD1 covers 9 bases. This CDR3 has 15 amino acids. Germline trimming cut 2 bases from V and 4 bases from J; bases unmatched to any gene: 4. The germline CDR1 and CDR2 sequences are SGDLS and YYNGEE. Here the CDR3 DNA reads TGTGCCAGCAGCGTGCGGGACAGGGAGTACAATGAGCAGTTCTTC. Translation gives CASSVRDREYNEQFF.